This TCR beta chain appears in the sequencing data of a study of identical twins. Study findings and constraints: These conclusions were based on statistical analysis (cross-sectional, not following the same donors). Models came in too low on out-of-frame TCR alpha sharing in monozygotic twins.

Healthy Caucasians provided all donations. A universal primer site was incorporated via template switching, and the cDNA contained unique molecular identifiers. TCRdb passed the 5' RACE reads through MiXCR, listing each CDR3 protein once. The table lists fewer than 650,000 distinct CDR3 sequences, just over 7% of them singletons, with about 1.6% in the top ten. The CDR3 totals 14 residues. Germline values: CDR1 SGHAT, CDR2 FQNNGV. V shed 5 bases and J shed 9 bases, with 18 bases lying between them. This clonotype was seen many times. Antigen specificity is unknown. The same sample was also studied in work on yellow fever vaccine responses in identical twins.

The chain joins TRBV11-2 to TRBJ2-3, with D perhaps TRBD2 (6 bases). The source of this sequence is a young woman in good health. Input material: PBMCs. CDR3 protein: CASSPGPTAGTQYF. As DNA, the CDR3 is TGTGCCAGCAGCCCGGGGCCTACGGCGGGGACGCAGTATTTT.